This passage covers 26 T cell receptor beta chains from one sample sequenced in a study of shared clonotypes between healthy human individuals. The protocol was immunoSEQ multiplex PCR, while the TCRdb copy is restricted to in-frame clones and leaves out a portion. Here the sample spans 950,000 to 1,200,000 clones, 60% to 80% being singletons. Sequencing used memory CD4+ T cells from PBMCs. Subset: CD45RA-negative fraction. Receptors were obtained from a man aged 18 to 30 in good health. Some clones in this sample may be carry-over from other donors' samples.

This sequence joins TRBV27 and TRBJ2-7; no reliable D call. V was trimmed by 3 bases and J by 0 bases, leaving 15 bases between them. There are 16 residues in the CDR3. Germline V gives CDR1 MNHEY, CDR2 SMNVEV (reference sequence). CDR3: CASSFSIAYASYEQYF. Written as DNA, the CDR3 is TGTGCCAGCAGTTTCTCCATAGCTTATGCCTCCTACGAGCAGTACTTC.

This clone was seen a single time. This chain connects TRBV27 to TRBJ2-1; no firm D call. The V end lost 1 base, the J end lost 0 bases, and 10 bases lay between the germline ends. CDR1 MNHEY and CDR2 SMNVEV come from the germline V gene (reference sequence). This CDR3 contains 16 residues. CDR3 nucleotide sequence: TGTGCCAGCAGTTTATATAGAGATAGCTCCTACAATGAGCAGTTCTTC. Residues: CASSLYRDSSYNEQFF.

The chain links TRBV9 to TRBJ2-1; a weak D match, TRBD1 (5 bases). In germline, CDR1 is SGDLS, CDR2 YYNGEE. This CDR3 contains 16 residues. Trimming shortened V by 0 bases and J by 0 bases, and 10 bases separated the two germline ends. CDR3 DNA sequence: TGTGCCAGCAGCGTAGTCAGTGACAGCTCCTACAATGAGCAGTTCTTC. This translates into CASSVVSDSSYNEQFF.

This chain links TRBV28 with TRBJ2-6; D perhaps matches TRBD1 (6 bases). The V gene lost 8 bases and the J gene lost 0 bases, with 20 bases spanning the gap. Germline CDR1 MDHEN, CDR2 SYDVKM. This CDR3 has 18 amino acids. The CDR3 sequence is CASYYLQGYYSGANVLTF. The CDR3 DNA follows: TGTGCCAGCTACTACTTACAGGGATACTACTCTGGGGCCAACGTCCTGACTTTC.

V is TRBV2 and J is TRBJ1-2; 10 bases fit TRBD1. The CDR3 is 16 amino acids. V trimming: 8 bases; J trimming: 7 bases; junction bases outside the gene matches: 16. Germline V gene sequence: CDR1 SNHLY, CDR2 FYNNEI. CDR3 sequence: CASGGDRGRLPGGYTF. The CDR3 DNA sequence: TGTGCCAGCGGGGGAGACAGGGGGCGACTCCCGGGTGGCTACACCTTC.

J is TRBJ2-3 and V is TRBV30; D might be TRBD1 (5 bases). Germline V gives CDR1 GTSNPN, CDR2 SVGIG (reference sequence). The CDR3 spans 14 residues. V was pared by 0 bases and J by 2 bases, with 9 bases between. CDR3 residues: CAWSVNRHTDTQYF. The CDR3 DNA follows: TGTGCCTGGAGTGTCAACAGGCACACAGATACGCAGTATTTT. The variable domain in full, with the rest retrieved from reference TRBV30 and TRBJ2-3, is SQTIHQWPATLVQPVGSPLSLECTVEGTSNPNLYWYRQAAGRGLQLLFYSVGIGQISSEVPQNLSASRPQDRQFILSSKKLLLSDSGFYLCAWSVNRHTDTQYFGPGTRLTVL.

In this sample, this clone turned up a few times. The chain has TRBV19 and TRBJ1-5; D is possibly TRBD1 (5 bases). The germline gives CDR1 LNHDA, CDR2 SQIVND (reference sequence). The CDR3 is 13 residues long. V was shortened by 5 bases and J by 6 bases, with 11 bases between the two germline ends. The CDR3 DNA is TGTGCCAGTAGTTACCAGGGCGGTCAGCCCCAGCATTTT. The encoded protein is CASSYQGGQPQHF.

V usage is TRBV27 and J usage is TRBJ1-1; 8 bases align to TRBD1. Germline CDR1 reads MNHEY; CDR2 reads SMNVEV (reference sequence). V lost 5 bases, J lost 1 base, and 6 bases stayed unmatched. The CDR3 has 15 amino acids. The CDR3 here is CASSINQGANTEAFF. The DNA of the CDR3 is TGTGCCAGCAGTATCAACCAGGGGGCGAACACTGAAGCTTTCTTT.

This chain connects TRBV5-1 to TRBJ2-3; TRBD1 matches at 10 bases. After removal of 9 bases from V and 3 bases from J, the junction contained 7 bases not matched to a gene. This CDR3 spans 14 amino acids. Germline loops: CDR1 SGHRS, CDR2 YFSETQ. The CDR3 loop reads CATSPGQGTDTQYF. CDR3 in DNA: TGCGCCACCTCTCCGGGACAGGGGACAGATACGCAGTATTTT. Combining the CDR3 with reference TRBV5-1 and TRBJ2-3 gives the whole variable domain KAGVTQTPRYLIKTRGQQVTLSCSPISGHRSVSWYQQTPGQGLQFLFEYFSETQRNKGNFPGRFSGRQFSNSRSEMNVSTLELGDSALYLCATSPGQGTDTQYFGPGTRLTVL.

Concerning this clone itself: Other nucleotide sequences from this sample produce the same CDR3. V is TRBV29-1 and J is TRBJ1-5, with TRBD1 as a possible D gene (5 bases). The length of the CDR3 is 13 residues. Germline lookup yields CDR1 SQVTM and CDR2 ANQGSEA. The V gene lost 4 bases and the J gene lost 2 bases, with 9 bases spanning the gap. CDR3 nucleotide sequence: TGCAGCGTTGGTGGGGGTGGCAATCAGCCCCAGCATTTT. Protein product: CSVGGGGNQPQHF.

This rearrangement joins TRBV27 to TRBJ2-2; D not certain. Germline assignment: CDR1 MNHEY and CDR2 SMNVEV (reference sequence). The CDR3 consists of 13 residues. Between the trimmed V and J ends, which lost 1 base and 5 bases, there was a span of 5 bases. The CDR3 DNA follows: TGTGCCAGCAGTTTATATCGAACCGGGGAGCTGTTTTTT. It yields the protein CASSLYRTGELFF.

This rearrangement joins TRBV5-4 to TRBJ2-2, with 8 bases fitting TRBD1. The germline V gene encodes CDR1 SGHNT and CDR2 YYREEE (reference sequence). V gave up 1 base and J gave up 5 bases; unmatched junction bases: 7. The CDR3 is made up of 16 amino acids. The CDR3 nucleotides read TGTGCCAGCAGCTTGAGACAGGGGCCGGGGACCGGGGAGCTGTTTTTT. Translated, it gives CASSLRQGPGTGELFF.

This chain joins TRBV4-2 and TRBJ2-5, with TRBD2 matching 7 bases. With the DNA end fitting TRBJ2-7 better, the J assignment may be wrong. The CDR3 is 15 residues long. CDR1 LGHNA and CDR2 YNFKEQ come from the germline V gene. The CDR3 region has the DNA TGTGCCAGCAGTCTCCGGAAGGGACTAATCTACGAGCAGTACTTC. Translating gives CASSLRKGLIYEQYF.

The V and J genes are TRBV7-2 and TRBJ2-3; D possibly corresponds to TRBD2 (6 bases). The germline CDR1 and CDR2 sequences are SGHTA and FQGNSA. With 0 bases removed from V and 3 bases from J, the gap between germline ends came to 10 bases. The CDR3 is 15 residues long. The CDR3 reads CASSLAWRDTDTQYF. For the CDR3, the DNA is TGTGCCAGCAGCTTAGCGTGGCGGGATACAGATACGCAGTATTTT.

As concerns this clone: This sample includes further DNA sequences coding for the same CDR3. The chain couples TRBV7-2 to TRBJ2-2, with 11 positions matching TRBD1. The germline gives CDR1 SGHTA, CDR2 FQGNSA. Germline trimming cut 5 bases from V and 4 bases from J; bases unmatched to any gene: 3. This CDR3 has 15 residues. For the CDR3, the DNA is TGTGCCAGCAGCCCGGGACAGGGGGGCACCGGGGAGCTGTTTTTT. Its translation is CASSPGQGGTGELFF.

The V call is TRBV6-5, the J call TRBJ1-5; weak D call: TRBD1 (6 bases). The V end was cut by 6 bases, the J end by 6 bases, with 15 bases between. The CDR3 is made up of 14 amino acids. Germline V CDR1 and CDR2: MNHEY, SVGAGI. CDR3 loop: CASRTYRDGQPQHF. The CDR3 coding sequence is TGTGCCAGCAGAACATACAGGGACGGTCAGCCCCAGCATTTT.

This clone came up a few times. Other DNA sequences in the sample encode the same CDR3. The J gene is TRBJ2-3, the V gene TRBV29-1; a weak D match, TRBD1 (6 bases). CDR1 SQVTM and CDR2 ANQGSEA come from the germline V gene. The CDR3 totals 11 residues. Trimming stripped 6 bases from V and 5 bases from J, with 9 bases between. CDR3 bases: TGCAGCGTGGACAGAAGAGATACGCAGTATTTT. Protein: CSVDRRDTQYF.

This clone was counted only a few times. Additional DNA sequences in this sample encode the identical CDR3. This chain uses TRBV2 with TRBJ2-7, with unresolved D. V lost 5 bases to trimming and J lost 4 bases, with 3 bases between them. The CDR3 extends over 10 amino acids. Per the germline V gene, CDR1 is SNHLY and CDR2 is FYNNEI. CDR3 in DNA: TGTGCCAGCAGTCGGTACGAGCAGTACTTC. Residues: CASSRYEQYF. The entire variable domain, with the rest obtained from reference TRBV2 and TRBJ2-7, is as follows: EPEVTQTPSHQVTQMGQEVILRCVPISNHLYFYWYRQILGQKVEFLVSFYNNEISEKSEIFDDQFSVERPDGSNFTLKIRSTKLEDSAMYFCASSRYEQYFGPGTRLTVT.

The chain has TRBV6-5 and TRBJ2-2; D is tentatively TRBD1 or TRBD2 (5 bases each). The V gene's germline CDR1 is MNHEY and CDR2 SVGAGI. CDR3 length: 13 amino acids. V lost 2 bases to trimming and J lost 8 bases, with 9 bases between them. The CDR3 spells CASSYGGGGELFF. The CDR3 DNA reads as TGTGCCAGCAGTTACGGGGGTGGTGGGGAGCTGTTTTTT.

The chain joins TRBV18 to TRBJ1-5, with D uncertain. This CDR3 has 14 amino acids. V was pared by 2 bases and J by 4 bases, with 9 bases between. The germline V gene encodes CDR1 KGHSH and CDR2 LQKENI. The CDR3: CASSPSGQNQPQHF. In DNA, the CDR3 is TGTGCCAGCTCACCATCGGGCCAAAATCAGCCCCAGCATTTT.

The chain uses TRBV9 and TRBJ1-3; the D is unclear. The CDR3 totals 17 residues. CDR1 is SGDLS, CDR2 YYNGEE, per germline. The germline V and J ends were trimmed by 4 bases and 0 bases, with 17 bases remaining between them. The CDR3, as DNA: TGTGCCAGCAGCACCCGACGGCAACCGGACTCTGGAAACACCATATATTTT. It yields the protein CASSTRRQPDSGNTIYF.

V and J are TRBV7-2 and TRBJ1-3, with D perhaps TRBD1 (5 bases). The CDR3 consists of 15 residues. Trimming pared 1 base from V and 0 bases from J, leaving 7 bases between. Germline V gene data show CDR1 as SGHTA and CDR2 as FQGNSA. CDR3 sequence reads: CASSLVRGSGNTIYF. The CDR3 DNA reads TGTGCCAGCAGCTTAGTGAGGGGCTCTGGAAACACCATATATTTT.

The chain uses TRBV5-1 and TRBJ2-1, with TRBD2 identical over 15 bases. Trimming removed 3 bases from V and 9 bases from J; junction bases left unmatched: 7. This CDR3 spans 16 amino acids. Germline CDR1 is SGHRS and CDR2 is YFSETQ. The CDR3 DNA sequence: TGCGCCAGCAGCTCTCCCCAGGGACTAGCGGGAGGTGAGCAGTTCTTC. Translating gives CASSSPQGLAGGEQFF.

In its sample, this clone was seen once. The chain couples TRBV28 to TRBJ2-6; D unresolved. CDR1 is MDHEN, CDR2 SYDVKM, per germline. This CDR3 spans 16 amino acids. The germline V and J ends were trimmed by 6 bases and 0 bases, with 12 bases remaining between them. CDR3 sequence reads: CASSPRLNSGANVLTF. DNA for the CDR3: TGTGCCAGCAGCCCAAGGCTGAACTCTGGGGCCAACGTCCTGACTTTC.

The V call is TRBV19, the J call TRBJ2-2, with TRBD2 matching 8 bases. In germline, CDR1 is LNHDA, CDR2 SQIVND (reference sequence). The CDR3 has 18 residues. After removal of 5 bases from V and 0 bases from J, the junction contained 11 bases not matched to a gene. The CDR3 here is CASSPRGSGIANTGELFF. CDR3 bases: TGTGCCAGTAGTCCCAGGGGTAGCGGGATTGCGAACACCGGGGAGCTGTTTTTT.

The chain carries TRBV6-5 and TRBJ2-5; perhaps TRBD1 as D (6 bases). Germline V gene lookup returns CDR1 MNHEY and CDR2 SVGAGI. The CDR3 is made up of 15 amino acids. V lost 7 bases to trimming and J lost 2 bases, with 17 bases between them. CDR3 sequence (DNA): TGTGCCAGCAAACTGCTCCAGGGGCCACAAGAGACCCAGTACTTC. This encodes CASKLLQGPQETQYF.